These T cell receptor beta chains were read from a single sample in a study of T-cell memory formation after mild COVID-19. MiXCR was run by TCRdb on the 5' RACE reads, yielding one entry per CDR3 protein. This table holds approximately 570,000 distinct CDR3 sequences, over 15% found once. Material for sequencing was PBMCs or a T cell subset sorted from them (not recorded which). These receptors were taken from an adult woman who had mild COVID-19 (a few samples of this study predate the infection). Cell type and time point are not known. CDR3s include the opening cysteine and the closing phenylalanine or tryptophan. A D gene is named only where the DNA matches it firmly. Clone size is not always given. Where it is, it says once, few, many or a class for expanded clones.

v_gene: TRBV7-8; j_gene: TRBJ1-4; abundance: few; d_gene: .; CDR3nt: TGTGCCAGCAGCTCGGACAGACCTAATGAAAAACTGTTTTTT; CDR3aa: CASSSDRPNEKLFF
v_gene: TRBV25-1; j_gene: TRBJ2-2; abundance: .; d_gene: .; CDR3nt: TGTGCCAGCAGTGATTCCACCTTGGGCAGGGTCGACACCGGGGAGCTGTTTTTT; CDR3aa: CASSDSTLGRVDTGELFF
v_gene: TRBV6-2/TRBV6-3; j_gene: TRBJ2-1; abundance: many; d_gene: TRBD2; CDR3nt: TGTGCCAGCAGTTACTCGAGAGGGACTAGCGGGACACGCTCCTACAATGAGCAGTTCTTC; CDR3aa: CASSYSRGTSGTRSYNEQFF
v_gene: TRBV3-1; j_gene: TRBJ2-7; abundance: few; d_gene: .; CDR3nt: TGTGCCAGCAGCCAAAGGGGTTCCTACGAGCAGTACTTC; CDR3aa: CASSQRGSYEQYF
v_gene: TRBV4-1; j_gene: TRBJ1-4; abundance: .; d_gene: .; CDR3nt: TGCGCCGCGAAAAGGGGCCGGGGTCAGGGGACTAATGAAAAACTGTTTTTT; CDR3aa: CAAKRGRGQGTNEKLFF
v_gene: TRBV7-9; j_gene: TRBJ2-5; abundance: .; d_gene: TRBD2; CDR3nt: TGTGCCAGCAGCTCGGGACTAGCTCCTCAAGAGACCCAGTACTTC; CDR3aa: CASSSGLAPQETQYF
v_gene: TRBV3-1; j_gene: TRBJ1-2; abundance: .; d_gene: .; CDR3nt: TGTGCCAGCAGCCAAGTTGCCCCGACAGGACTAATAATTAACTATGGCTACACCTTC; CDR3aa: CASSQVAPTGLIINYGYTF
v_gene: TRBV20-1; j_gene: TRBJ2-7; abundance: .; d_gene: .; CDR3nt: TGCAGTGCTAGGGAGGGTAGCAACGAGCAGTACTTC; CDR3aa: CSAREGSNEQYF
v_gene: TRBV6-5; j_gene: TRBJ2-2; abundance: few; d_gene: TRBD2; CDR3nt: TGTGCCAGCAGTTCTCTAGCGGGAGGGCACACCGGGGAGCTGTTTTTT; CDR3aa: CASSSLAGGHTGELFF
v_gene: TRBV5-1; j_gene: TRBJ1-4; abundance: few; d_gene: .; CDR3nt: TGCGCCAGCAGCTTGTCGGGGTCGAGGACGGCCGCGAATGAAAAACTGTTTTTT; CDR3aa: CASSLSGSRTAANEKLFF
v_gene: TRBV12-3/TRBV12-4; j_gene: TRBJ1-2; abundance: few; d_gene: TRBD1; CDR3nt: TGTGCCAGCAGTTTAGCCCACGGGACAGGGAACTATGGCTACACCTTC; CDR3aa: CASSLAHGTGNYGYTF
v_gene: TRBV13; j_gene: TRBJ1-2; abundance: .; d_gene: .; CDR3nt: TGTGCCAGCAGCTCCTATGCCCGACGGGACTATGGCTACACCTTC; CDR3aa: CASSSYARRDYGYTF
v_gene: TRBV5-1; j_gene: TRBJ2-3; abundance: .; d_gene: .; CDR3nt: TGCGCCAGCAGCTTGGCTGTGAGGGGGTCCACAGATACGCAGTATTTT; CDR3aa: CASSLAVRGSTDTQYF
v_gene: TRBV5-6; j_gene: TRBJ1-5; abundance: few; d_gene: .; CDR3nt: TGTGCCAGCAGCTTACAGGACTCTCAGCCCCAGCATTTT; CDR3aa: CASSLQDSQPQHF
v_gene: TRBV5-1; j_gene: TRBJ2-1; abundance: .; d_gene: TRBD1; CDR3nt: TGCGCCAGCCATCCCCTCGGGACAGCAGACAATGAGCAGTTCTTC; CDR3aa: CASHPLGTADNEQFF